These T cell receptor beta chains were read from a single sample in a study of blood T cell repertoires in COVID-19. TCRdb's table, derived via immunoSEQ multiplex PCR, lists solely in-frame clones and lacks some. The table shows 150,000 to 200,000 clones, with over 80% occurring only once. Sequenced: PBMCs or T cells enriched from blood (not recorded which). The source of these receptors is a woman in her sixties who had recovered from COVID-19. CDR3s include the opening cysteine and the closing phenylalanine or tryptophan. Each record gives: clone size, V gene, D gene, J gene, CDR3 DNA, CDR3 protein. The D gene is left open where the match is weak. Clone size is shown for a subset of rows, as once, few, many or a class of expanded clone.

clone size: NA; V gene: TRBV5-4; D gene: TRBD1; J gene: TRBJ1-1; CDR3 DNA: TGTGCCAGCAGTGTCCCTCAGGGGGCGATCGCTGAAGCTTTCTTT; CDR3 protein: CASSVPQGAIAEAFF
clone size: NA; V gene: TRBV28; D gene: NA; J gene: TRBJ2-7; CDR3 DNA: TGTGCCAGCAGTTTGGATCAGGGAAGTTTTTACTTC; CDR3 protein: CASSLDQGSFYF
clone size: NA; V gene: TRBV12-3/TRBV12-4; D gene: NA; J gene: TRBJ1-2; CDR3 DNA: TGTGCCAGTTCAGGGGTCTTCTATGGCTACACCTTC; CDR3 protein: CASSGVFYGYTF
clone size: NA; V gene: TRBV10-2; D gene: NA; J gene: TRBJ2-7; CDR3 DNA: TGCGCCAGCAGTGAGGTTCTAGGAGAGGAGTACTTC; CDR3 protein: CASSEVLGEEYF
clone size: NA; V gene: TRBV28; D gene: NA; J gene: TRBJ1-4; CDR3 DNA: TGTGCCAGCCAAGATCTTCGGGAAAAACTGTTTTTT; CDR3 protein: CASQDLREKLFF
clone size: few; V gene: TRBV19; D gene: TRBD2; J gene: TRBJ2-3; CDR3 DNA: TGTGCCAGCTCACGACGGGCTCGGCGTCCTAGCGGGAGTCACACAGATACGCAGTATTTT; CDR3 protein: CASSRRARRPSGSHTDTQYF
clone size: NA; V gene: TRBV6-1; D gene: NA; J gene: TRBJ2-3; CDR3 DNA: TGTGCCAGCAGTGAAGCGCGTGGACAGTCCACAGATACGCAGTATTTT; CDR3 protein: CASSEARGQSTDTQYF
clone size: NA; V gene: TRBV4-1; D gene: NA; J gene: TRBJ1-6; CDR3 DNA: TGCGCCAGCAGCCAAGGGTTCGGCAGGGATGGTTCACCCCTCCACTTT; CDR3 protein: CASSQGFGRDGSPLHF
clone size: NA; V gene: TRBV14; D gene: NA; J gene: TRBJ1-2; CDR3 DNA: TGTGCCAGCAGCCAAGTTGGGGCAGCAACCCCGTATGGCTACACCTTC; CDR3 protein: CASSQVGAATPYGYTF
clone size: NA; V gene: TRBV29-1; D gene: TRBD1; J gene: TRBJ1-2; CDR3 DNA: TGCAGCGTTGTACCGGGACAGGGGGCGCGGCTCGATGGCTACACCTTC; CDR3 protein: CSVVPGQGARLDGYTF
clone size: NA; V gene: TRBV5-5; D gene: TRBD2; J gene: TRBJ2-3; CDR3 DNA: TGTGCCAGCAGCCCTAACCTAATAGCGGGCCTCACAGATACGCAGTATTTT; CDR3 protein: CASSPNLIAGLTDTQYF
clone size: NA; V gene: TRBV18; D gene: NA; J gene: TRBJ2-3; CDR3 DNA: TGTGCCAGCTCACAGGGTGGACAAACGGGTGATACGCAGTATTTT; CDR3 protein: CASSQGGQTGDTQYF
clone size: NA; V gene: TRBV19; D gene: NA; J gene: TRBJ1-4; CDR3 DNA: TGTGCCAGTACGAGGACAGCAAACACGGCCTATGAAAAACTGTTTTTT; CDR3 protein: CASTRTANTAYEKLFF
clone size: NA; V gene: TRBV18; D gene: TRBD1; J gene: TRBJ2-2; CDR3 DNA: TGTGCCAGCTCACCCCCGGACAGGCCGAACACCGGGGAGCTGTTTTTT; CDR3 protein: CASSPPDRPNTGELFF
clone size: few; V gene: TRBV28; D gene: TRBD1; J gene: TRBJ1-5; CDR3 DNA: TGTGCCACCATACCGACAGGGGTAAGCAATCAGCCCCAGCATTTT; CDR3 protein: CATIPTGVSNQPQHF
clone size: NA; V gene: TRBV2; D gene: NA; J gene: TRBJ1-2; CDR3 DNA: TGTGCCAGCAGTGAAGGTCGCGGAGGGAACTATGGCTACACCTTC; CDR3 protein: CASSEGRGGNYGYTF
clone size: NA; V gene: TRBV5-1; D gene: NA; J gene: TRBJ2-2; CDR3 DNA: TGCGCCAGCAGCCTAGGACAGACGTACACCGGGGAGCTGTTTTTT; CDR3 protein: CASSLGQTYTGELFF
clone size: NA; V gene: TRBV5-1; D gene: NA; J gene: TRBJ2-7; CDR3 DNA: TGCGCCAGCAGCGGGGCCCCAGGGGATTTCTACGAGCAGTACTTC; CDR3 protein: CASSGAPGDFYEQYF
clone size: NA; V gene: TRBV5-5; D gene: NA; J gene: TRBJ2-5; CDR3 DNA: TGTGCCAGCACCACGGGCCCAGCGGGCGCGGGAGAGACCCAGTACTTC; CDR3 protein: CASTTGPAGAGETQYF
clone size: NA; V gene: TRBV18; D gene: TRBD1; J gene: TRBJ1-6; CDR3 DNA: TGTGCCAGCTCACCCGGACAGGGATATTCACCCCTCCACTTT; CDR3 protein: CASSPGQGYSPLHF
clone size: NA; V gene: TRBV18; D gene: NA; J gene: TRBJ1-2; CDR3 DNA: TGTGCCAGCTCACGCATGCAACAGGAATTTTATGGCTACACCTTC; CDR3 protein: CASSRMQQEFYGYTF
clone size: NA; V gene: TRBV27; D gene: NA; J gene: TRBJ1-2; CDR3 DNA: TGTGCCAGCAGTCCCTGGACTTTGAACTATGGCTACACCTTC; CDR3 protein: CASSPWTLNYGYTF
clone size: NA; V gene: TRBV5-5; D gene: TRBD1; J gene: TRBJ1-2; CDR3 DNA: TGTGCCAGCAGCCCCTACGGACAGGGGGCGGCTGGCTACACCTTC; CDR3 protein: CASSPYGQGAAGYTF
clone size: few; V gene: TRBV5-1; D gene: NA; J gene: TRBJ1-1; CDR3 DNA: TGCGCCAGCAGCTTGGATGCGGTTGTGAACACTGAAGCTTTCTTT; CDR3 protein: CASSLDAVVNTEAFF
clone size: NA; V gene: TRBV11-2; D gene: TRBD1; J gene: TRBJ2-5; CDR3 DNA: TGTGCCAGCAGCACGGACAGGAGGGAGACCCAGTACTTC; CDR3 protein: CASSTDRRETQYF
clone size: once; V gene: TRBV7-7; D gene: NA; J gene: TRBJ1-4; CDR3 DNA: TGTGCCAGCAGCTTAGGCCAGACAACTAATGAAAAACTGTTTTTT; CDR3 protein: CASSLGQTTNEKLFF
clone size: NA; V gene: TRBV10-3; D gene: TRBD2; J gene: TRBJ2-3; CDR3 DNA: TGTGCCATCAGTGAGTCGTCGACTAGCGGGGGCCCAAGCACAGATACGCAGTATTTT; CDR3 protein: CAISESSTSGGPSTDTQYF
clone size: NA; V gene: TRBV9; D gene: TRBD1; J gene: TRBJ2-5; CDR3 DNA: TGTGCCAGCAGCGTAAGGGGGGACAGGGGGTTTGAGACCCAGTACTTC; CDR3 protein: CASSVRGDRGFETQYF
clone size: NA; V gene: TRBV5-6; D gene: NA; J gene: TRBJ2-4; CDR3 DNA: TGTGCCAGCAGCACAGGGGTAGCGGACATTCAGTACTTC; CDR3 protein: CASSTGVADIQYF
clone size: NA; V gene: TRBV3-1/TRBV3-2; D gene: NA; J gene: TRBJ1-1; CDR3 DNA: TGTGCCAGCAGCCAGGTCTTAGGGCAGGGCCCTGAAGCTTTCTTT; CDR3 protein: CASSQVLGQGPEAFF
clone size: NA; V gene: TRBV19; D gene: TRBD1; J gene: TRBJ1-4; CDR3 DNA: TGTGCCAGTACCAACAGGGGAAGAAGGGAAAAACTGTTTTTT; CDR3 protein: CASTNRGRREKLFF
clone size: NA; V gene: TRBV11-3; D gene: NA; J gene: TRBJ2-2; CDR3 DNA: TGTGCCAGCAGCTTAGGGGCAGGGGCCACCGGGGAGCTGTTTTTT; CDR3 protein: CASSLGAGATGELFF
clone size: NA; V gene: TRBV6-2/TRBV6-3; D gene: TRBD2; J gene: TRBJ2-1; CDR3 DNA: TGTGCCAGCAGTTACGGCGGGAGGGAATATAATGAGCAGTTCTTC; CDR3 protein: CASSYGGREYNEQFF
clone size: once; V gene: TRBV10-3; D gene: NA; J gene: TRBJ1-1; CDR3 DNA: TGTGCCACTGACCTAACTGGGGGCGGAGGCACTGAAGCTTTCTTT; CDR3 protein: CATDLTGGGGTEAFF
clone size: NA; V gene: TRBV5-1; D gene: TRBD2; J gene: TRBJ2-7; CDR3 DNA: TGCGCCAGCAACGATGCGGGGGGCGTCGAGCAGTACTTC; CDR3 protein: CASNDAGGVEQYF
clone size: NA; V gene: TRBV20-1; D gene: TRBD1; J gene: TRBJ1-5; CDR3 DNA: TGCAGTGCTAGTCCCAGGGGGCGAGATCAGCCCCAGCATTTT; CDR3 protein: CSASPRGRDQPQHF
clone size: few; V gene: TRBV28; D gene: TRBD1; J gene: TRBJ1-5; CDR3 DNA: TGTGCCAGCAGTACACCGGGACAGGGAGTCCCCCAGCATTTT; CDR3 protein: CASSTPGQGVPQHF
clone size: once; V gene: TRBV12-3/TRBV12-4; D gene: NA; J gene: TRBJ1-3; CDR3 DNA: TGTGCCAGCAGTCGGAGCTCTGGAAACACCATATATTTT; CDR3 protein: CASSRSSGNTIYF
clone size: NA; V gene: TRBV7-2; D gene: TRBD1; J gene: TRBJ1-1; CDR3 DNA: TGTGCCAGCAGCTTAGTTTCCGCGACAGGGGGCTCAAGAGCTTTCTTT; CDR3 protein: CASSLVSATGGSRAFF
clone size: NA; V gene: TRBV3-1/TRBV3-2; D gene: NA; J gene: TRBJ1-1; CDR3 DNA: TGTGCCAGCAGCCAGTATTGGGGGGGCACTGAAGCTTTCTTT; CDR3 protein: CASSQYWGGTEAFF
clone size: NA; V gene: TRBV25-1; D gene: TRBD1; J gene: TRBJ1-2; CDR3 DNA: TGTGCCAGCAGTGAGCCAGGGGGCCTCCACTTCAACTATGGCTACACCTTC; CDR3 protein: CASSEPGGLHFNYGYTF
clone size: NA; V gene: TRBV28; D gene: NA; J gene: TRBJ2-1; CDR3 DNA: TGTGCCAGCAGTCCGTGGGACACCCCCTCCTACAATGAGCAGTTCTTC; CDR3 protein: CASSPWDTPSYNEQFF
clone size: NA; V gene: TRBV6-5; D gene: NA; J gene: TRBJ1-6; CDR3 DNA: TGTGCCAGCGGCCTTCTCTCACCCCTCCACTTT; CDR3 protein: CASGLLSPLHF
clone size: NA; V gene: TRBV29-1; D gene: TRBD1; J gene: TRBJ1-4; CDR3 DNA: TGCAGCGTTATGACAGGGTTAAATGAAAAACTGTTTTTT; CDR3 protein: CSVMTGLNEKLFF
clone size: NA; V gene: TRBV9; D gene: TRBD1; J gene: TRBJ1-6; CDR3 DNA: TGTGCCAGCAGCGTAGAACAGGGGCCGGGAAGGGCTTCACCCCTCCACTTT; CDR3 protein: CASSVEQGPGRASPLHF
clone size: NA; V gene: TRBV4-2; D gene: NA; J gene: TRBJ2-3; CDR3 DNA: TGTGCCAGCAGCCAAGCCCCTGAGGGAGATACGCAGTATTTT; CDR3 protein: CASSQAPEGDTQYF
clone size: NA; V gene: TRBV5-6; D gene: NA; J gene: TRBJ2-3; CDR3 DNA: TGTGCCAGCAGCTTGGGGTCAGTTAGCACAGATACGCAGTATTTT; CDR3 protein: CASSLGSVSTDTQYF
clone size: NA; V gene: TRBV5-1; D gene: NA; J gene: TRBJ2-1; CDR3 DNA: TGCGCCAGCAGCGCGGGACAGATCATAGAGCAGTTCTTC; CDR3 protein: CASSAGQIIEQFF
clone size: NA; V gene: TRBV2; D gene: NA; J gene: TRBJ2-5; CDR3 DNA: TGTGCCAGCAGTGCAGGGGAAGAGACCCAGTACTTC; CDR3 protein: CASSAGEETQYF
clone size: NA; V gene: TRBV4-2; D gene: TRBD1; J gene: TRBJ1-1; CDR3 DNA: TGTGCCAGCAGCCCCCGACAGGGGATGAACACTGAAGCTTTCTTT; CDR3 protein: CASSPRQGMNTEAFF
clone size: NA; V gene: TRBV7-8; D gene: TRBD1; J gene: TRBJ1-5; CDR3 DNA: TGTGCCAGCAGCTTCGCGACAGGGGGCTATCAGCCCCAGCATTTT; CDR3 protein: CASSFATGGYQPQHF
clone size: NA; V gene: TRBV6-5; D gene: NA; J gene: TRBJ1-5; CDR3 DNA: TGTGCCAGCAGTTATGTTCCTGCGGGTCAGCCCCAGCATTTT; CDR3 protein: CASSYVPAGQPQHF
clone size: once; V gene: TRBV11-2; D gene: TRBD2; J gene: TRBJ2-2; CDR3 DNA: TGTGCCAGCAGCTTAGAGAGCGGGATCACCGGGGAGCTGTTTTTT; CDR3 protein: CASSLESGITGELFF
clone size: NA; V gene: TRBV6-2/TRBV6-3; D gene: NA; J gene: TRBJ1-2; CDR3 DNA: TGTGCCAGCGGTTCAACAGGACGCAAAGGAGACACCTTC; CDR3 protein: CASGSTGRKGDTF
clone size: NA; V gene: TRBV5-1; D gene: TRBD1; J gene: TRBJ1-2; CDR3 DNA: TGCGCCAGCAGCTTGGAGACAGGGGGCCTTGCTTACACCTTC; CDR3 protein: CASSLETGGLAYTF
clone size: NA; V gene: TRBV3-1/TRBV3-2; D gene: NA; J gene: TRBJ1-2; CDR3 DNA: TGTGCCAGCGGTGAGGTAGACAGCGGCTACACCTTC; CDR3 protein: CASGEVDSGYTF
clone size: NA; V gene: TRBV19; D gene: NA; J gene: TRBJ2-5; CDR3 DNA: TGTGCCAGTAACCAGGGAGAGACCCAGTACTTC; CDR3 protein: CASNQGETQYF
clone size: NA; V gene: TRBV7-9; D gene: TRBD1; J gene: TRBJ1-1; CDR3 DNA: TGTGCCAGCAGCTTAGCGTCGGGAGGGGGCTGGAACACTGAAGCTTTCTTT; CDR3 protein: CASSLASGGGWNTEAFF
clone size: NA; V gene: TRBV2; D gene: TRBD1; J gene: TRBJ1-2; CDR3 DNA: TGTGCCAGCAGGGACAGGGGGGCTTACTATGGCTACACCTTC; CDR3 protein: CASRDRGAYYGYTF